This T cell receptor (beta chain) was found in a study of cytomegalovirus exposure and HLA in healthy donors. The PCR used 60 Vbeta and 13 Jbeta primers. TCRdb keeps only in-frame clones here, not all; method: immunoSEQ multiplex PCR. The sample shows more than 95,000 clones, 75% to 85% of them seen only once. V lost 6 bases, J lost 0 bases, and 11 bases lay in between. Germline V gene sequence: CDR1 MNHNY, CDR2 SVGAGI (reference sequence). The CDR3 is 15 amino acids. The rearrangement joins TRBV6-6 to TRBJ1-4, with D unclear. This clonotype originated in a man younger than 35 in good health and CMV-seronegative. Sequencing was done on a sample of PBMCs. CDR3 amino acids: CASRAGLATNEKLFF. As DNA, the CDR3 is TGTGCCAGCAGAGCAGGATTAGCAACTAATGAAAAACTGTTTTTT.